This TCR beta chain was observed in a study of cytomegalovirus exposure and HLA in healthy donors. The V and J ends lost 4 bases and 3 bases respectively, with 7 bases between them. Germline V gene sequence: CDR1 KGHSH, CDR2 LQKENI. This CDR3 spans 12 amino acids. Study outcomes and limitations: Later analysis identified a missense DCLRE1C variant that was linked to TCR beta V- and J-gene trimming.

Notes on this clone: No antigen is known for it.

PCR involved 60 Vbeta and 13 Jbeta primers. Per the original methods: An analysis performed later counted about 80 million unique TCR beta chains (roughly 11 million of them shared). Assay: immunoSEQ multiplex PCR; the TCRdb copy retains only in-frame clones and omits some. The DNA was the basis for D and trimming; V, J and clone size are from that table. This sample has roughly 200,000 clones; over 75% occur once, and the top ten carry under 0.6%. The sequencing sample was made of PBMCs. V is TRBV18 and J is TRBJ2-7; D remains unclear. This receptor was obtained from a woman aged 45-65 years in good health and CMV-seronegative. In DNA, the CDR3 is TGTGCCAGCTCACAGGCTAGCTACGAGCAGTACTTC. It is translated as CASSQASYEQYF.